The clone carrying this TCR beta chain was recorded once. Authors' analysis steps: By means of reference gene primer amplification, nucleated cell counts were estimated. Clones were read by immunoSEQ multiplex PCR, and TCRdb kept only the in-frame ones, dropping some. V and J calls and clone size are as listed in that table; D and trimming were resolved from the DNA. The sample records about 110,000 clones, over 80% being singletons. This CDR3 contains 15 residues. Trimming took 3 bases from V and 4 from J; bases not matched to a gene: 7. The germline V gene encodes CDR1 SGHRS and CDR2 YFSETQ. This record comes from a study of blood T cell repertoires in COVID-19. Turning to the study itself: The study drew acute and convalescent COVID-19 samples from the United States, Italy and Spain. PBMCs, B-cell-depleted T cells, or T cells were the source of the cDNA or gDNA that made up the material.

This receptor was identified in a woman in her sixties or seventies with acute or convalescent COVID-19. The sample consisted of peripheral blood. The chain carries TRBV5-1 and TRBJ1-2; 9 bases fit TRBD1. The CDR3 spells CASSSDRGSIYGYTF. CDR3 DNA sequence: TGCGCCAGCAGCTCCGACAGGGGGAGTATCTATGGCTACACCTTC.